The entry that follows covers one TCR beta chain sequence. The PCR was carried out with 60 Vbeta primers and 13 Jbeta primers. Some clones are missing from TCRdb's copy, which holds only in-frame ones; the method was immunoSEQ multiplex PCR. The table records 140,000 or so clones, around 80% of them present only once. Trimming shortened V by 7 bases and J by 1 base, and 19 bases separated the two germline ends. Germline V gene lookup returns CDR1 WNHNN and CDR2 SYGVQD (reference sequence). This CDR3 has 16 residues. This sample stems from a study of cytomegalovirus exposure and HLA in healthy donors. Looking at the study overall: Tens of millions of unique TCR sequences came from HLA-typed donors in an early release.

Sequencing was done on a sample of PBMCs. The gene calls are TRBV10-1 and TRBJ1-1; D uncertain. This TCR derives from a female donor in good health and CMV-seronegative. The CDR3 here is CASTVSGVGSNTEAFF. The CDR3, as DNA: TGCGCCAGCACCGTGTCCGGGGTGGGGTCGAACACTGAAGCTTTCTTT.